This TCR beta chain was identified in a study of T cells in pancreatic ductal adenocarcinoma. Broader study findings: Compared with tumor, blood showed more total productive templates and roughly 8-fold more clonotypes. Enrichment of CD45RO+ effector over naive T cells in tumors may bias clonality. No significant tumor-blood clonality difference; means were about 0.1 and 0.065. This surgical cohort overrepresents the minority presenting with early-stage disease.

Germline values: CDR1 LGHNT, CDR2 FRNRAP. The CDR3 consists of 12 residues. The V and J ends lost 6 bases and 8 bases respectively, with 11 bases between them. Assay: immunoSEQ multiplex PCR; the TCRdb copy retains only in-frame clones and omits some. The sample consists of roughly 100,000 clones, around 96% of them appearing once. With regard to this clone: No antigen is known for it.

No neoadjuvant therapy was given to the selected pancreatic ductal adenocarcinoma patients before their surgery. This receptor was identified in a human donor with pancreatic ductal adenocarcinoma. The specimen was PBMCs. This chain links TRBV12-5 with TRBJ2-1; perhaps TRBD1 as D (5 bases). The CDR3 DNA sequence: TGTGCTAGTGGAAAATGGGGCGATGAGCAGTTCTTC. This gives the protein CASGKWGDEQFF. The full variable domain, rest sourced from reference TRBV12-5 and TRBJ2-1, is DARVTQTPRHKVTEMGQEVTMRCQPILGHNTVFWYRQTMMQGLELLAYFRNRAPLDDSGMPKDRFSAEMPDATLATLKIQPSEPRDSAVYFCASGKWGDEQFFGPGTRLTVL.